The rows below give T cell receptor beta chains drawn from one sample of a study of beta chain features in type 1 diabetes. Libraries were prepared by immunoSEQ multiplex PCR; TCRdb keeps only in-frame clonotypes and omits some of them. The table shows about 150,000 clones, with 11% occurring only once. Material: central memory CD4+ T cells from blood. These receptors all come from a man in his late teens or twenties in good health. Each CDR3 is given with its conserved first and last residue.

v_gene	j_gene	CDR3aa
TRBV5-1	TRBJ2-7	CASRMDRAEQYF
TRBV18	TRBJ2-5	CASSPPNHRGREETQYF
TRBV11-2	TRBJ2-7	CASGRGTYEQYF
TRBV7-3	TRBJ2-5	CASSLSGAGETQYF
TRBV6-5	TRBJ2-7	CASSVTRSYEQYF
TRBV4-2	TRBJ1-1	CASSQEELLRTEAFF
TRBV7-9	TRBJ2-7	CASSDRAYEQYF
TRBV2	TRBJ1-5	CASRDRASNQPQHF
TRBV30	TRBJ1-6	CAWTPEGNYNSPLHF
TRBV29-1	TRBJ2-6	CSVEAASSGANVLTF
TRBV28	TRBJ1-1	CASSSPRVRAFF
TRBV2	TRBJ1-5	CASQGVLGNQPQHF
TRBV9	TRBJ2-7	CASSVEGGRNYEQYF
TRBV5-1	TRBJ2-1	CASSSPSNEQFF
TRBV9	TRBJ2-3	CASSPPSGTDTQYF
TRBV2	TRBJ2-7	CASSGVTAFEQYF
TRBV4-3	TRBJ2-4	CASSQGSSEGKNIQYF
TRBV5-1	TRBJ2-7	CASSGAGQGHSYEQYF
TRBV29-1	TRBJ1-2	CSVVRDSGLGANYGYTF
TRBV7-3	TRBJ2-1	CASSENFWEKFF
TRBV2	TRBJ2-7	CASSGTGKRSYEQYF
TRBV27	TRBJ2-1	CASSLLSGGFNEQFF
TRBV6-6	TRBJ2-1	CASSYHGEQPFF
TRBV7-2	TRBJ2-3	CASSLRQATDTQYF
TRBV30	TRBJ2-7	CAWSVHGAIYEQYF
TRBV29-1	TRBJ2-7	CSVKGTGGYEQYF
TRBV28	TRBJ2-3	CASSLTGAGTDTQYF
TRBV5-1	TRBJ2-1	CASSLQGSLGQFF
TRBV9	TRBJ2-7	CASSEAQRPPLYF
TRBV5-4	TRBJ1-2	CASSDSTGGYGYTF
TRBV6-5	TRBJ1-5	CASSEGRVSQPQHF
TRBV9	TRBJ2-5	CASSVDRWEETQYF
TRBV14	TRBJ2-7	CASSPGLATYEQYF
TRBV4-1	TRBJ2-1	CASSQAILGDNEQFF
TRBV9	TRBJ1-2	CASSSQLNPGNGYTF
TRBV10-3	TRBJ2-2	CAISERQANTGELFF
TRBV30	TRBJ1-3	CAWSVDVVGNTIYF
TRBV4-3	TRBJ1-2	CASSQEQGYYGYTF
TRBV5-4	TRBJ2-3	CASSLAPGDTQYF
TRBV2	TRBJ2-2	CASSVTANTGELFF
TRBV11-1	TRBJ2-7	CASSFRASYEQYF
TRBV29-1	TRBJ2-7	CSVGSASYEQYF
TRBV5-1	TRBJ2-3	CASSLVTGDHTDTQYF
TRBV5-1	TRBJ1-6	CASSLITGRNSPLHF
TRBV29-1	TRBJ1-1	CSVDPSSGTEAFF
TRBV15	TRBJ2-7	CATSRDPRTGYEQYF
TRBV4-3	TRBJ1-1	CASSQDTPGGNTEAFF
TRBV7-2	TRBJ2-5	CASSPVVGGAGTQYF
TRBV7-3	TRBJ2-3	CASRSNLGDTQYF